These 31 T cell receptor beta chains share one sample of origin, sequenced in a study of response to subunit inactivated influenza vaccine. Each CDR3 protein gets one entry after TCRdb re-called the RT-PCR reads with MiXCR. This table has approximately 310,000 distinct CDR3 sequences, roughly 22% appearing once. Sequencing was performed on PBMCs from blood, taken about 19 months after vaccination. These receptors came from a man in his fifties or sixties who received an inactivated influenza vaccine.

The chain has TRBV9 and TRBJ1-5, with D unclear. The V gene lost 1 base and the J gene lost 6 bases, with 11 bases spanning the gap. The CDR3 covers 14 residues. CDR1 is SGDLS, CDR2 YYNGEE, per germline. CDR3 sequence (DNA): TGTGCCAGCAGCGTATGGGATGTAGGTCAGCCCCAGCATTTT. It yields the protein CASSVWDVGQPQHF.

This clonotype has ten or more counts. V and J are TRBV12-3 or TRBV12-4 and TRBJ2-1; the D is unclear. CDR3 length equals 13 residues. With 7 bases removed from V and 3 bases from J, the gap between germline ends came to 10 bases. CDR3 protein: CASKLDGYNEQFF. The DNA of the CDR3 is TGTGCCAGCAAACTCGACGGCTACAATGAGCAGTTCTTC.

In this sample, this clonotype turned up many times. Here the CDR3 DNA reads TGCGCCAGCTGTCGAGCAGGGACTTCACCCCTCCACTTT. The encoded protein is CASCRAGTSPLHF. The chain combines TRBV5-1 with TRBJ1-6, with TRBD1 as a possible D gene (5 bases). Germline loops: CDR1 SGHRS, CDR2 YFSETQ. The CDR3 runs to 13 residues. V dropped 7 bases and J dropped 9 bases, with 14 bases sitting between them.

The chain couples TRBV6-1 to TRBJ2-5; the match to TRBD2 covers 12 bases. The CDR3 spans 15 residues. Germline CDR1 reads MNHNS; CDR2 reads SASEGT. V trimming: 5 bases; J trimming: 5 bases; junction bases outside the gene matches: 6. CDR3 nucleotides: TGTGCCAGCAGTAAGACTAGCGGGGGAGTGGAGACCCAGTACTTC. Its protein product is CASSKTSGGVETQYF.

This clonotype was observed at least ten times. The V gene is TRBV19, the J gene TRBJ2-1, with D possibly TRBD2 on 5 matching bases. Germline CDR1 LNHDA, CDR2 SQIVND (reference sequence). The CDR3 extends over 13 amino acids. V shed 9 bases and J shed 3 bases, with 12 bases lying between them. CDR3 protein: CASSPRGYNEQFF. In nucleotides, the CDR3 is TGTGCCAGCAGCCCTCGGGGCTACAATGAGCAGTTCTTC.

This clonotype was found many times. The chain is built from TRBV7-2 and TRBJ1-1; 7 bases align to TRBD1. The length of the CDR3 is 14 residues. The V gene's germline CDR1 is SGHTA and CDR2 FQGNSA. V lost 5 bases, J lost 11 bases, and 14 bases stayed unmatched. The CDR3 sequence is CASSNPGGGLGAFF. The CDR3 coding sequence is TGTGCCAGCAGCAACCCAGGGGGTGGACTGGGGGCTTTCTTT.

This clonotype turned up a few times. V usage is TRBV7-2 and J usage is TRBJ2-3; D is undetermined. V shed 5 bases and J shed 0 bases, with 15 bases lying between them. This CDR3 has 16 amino acids. Germline CDR1 and CDR2: SGHTA and FQGNSA. The CDR3 nucleotides read TGTGCCAGCAGCGATCGCCCTCCCCAAAGCACAGATACGCAGTATTTT. It codes for CASSDRPPQSTDTQYF. Full variable domain (remainder filled in from reference TRBV7-2 and TRBJ2-3): GAGVSQSPSNKVTEKGKDVELRCDPISGHTALYWYRQSLGQGLEFLIYFQGNSAPDKSGLPSDRFSAERTGGSVSTLTIQRTQQEDSAVYLCASSDRPPQSTDTQYFGPGTRLTVL.

The chain links TRBV6-2 or TRBV6-3 to TRBJ2-1; D perhaps matches TRBD1 (5 bases). Looked up from germline, CDR1 is MNHEY and CDR2 is SVGEGT. CDR3 length: 13 amino acids. Deletions cut 5 bases from V and 6 bases from J, with 11 bases between. DNA of the CDR3: TGTGCCAGCAGTCGCAGACAGATCAATGAGCAGTTCTTC. It is translated as CASSRRQINEQFF.

V usage is TRBV18 and J usage is TRBJ2-7; 7 positions match TRBD2. From germline, CDR1 is KGHSH and CDR2 LQKENI. V shed 3 bases, J shed 6 bases, and the junction held 11 bases outside the gene matches. The CDR3 is made up of 15 amino acids. CDR3 sequence (DNA): TGTGCCAGCTCACCCAAGGGAGGGTTTGTAGTCGAGCAGTACTTC. It is translated as CASSPKGGFVVEQYF. Supplemented by reference TRBV18 and TRBJ2-7, the full variable domain reads NAGVMQNPRHLVRRRGQEARLRCSPMKGHSHVYWYRQLPEEGLKFMVYLQKENIIDESGMPKERFSAEFPKEGPSILRIQQVVRGDSAAYFCASSPKGGFVVEQYFGPGTRLTVT.

This clonotype has just a few counts. In DNA form, the CDR3 reads TGCAGTGCTAGTCGCCCTCACCGGACAGGGGGCCTGGCCACCCGCTACAATGAGCAGTTCTTC. This codes for CSASRPHRTGGLATRYNEQFF. The J gene is TRBJ2-1, the V gene TRBV20-1; 11 nucleotides match TRBD1. Germline CDR1 and CDR2: DFQATT and SNEGSKA (reference sequence). The trim removed 3 bases at V and 3 bases at J, leaving 22 bases unmatched. The CDR3 spans 21 residues.

The J gene is TRBJ1-6, the V gene TRBV20-1; D perhaps matches TRBD1 (6 bases). The V and J ends lost 2 bases and 9 bases respectively, with 14 bases between them. CDR1 and CDR2 from the germline V gene are DFQATT and SNEGSKA (reference sequence). CDR3 length equals 14 residues. CDR3 sequence reads: CSARKAGGASPLHF. In DNA form, the CDR3 reads TGCAGTGCTAGAAAGGCGGGGGGCGCTTCACCCCTCCACTTT.

The genes are TRBV7-6 and TRBJ2-7, with 11 bases lining up with TRBD1. With 4 bases clipped from V and 5 bases from J, the junction kept 4 bases outside the gene matches. The CDR3 loop spans 14 amino acids. Germline CDR1 is SGHVS and CDR2 is FNYEAQ. The CDR3 DNA sequence: TGTGCCAGCAGCTCTCGGACAGGGGGCCACGAGCAGTACTTC. This sequence encodes CASSSRTGGHEQYF. Full variable domain (rest looked up from reference TRBV7-6 and TRBJ2-7): GAGVSQSPRYKVTKRGQDVALRCDPISGHVSLYWYRQALGQGPEFLTYFNYEAQQDKSGLPNDRFSAERPEGSISTLTIQRTEQRDSAMYRCASSSRTGGHEQYFGPGTRLTVT.

The rearrangement joins TRBV4-1 to TRBJ2-3; D is unclear. Per germline, CDR1 MGHRA and CDR2 YSYEKL. Deletions cut 0 bases from V and 2 bases from J, with 6 bases between. The CDR3 totals 14 residues. The CDR3 sequence: CASSQDLATDTQYF. CDR3 bases: TGCGCCAGCAGCCAAGATTTGGCCACAGATACGCAGTATTTT.

V and J are TRBV20-1 and TRBJ1-3, with D perhaps TRBD1 (5 bases). The germline gives CDR1 DFQATT, CDR2 SNEGSKA (reference sequence). V was clipped by 6 bases and J by 1 base, with 16 bases between them. The CDR3 spans 15 residues. The CDR3 spells CSASPGARSGNTIYF. CDR3 nucleotides: TGCAGTGCCTCCCCCGGGGCTAGGTCTGGAAACACCATATATTTT.

This clonotype was detected a few times. The CDR3 sequence: CASSLGGEGASQPQHF. The DNA for the CDR3 is TGTGCCAGCAGCTTGGGGGGAGAGGGGGCAAGTCAGCCCCAGCATTTT. J is TRBJ1-5 and V is TRBV7-2; 7 nucleotides agree with TRBD1. Germline V gene sequence: CDR1 SGHTA, CDR2 FQGNSA. CDR3 length equals 16 residues. After removal of 3 bases from V and 6 bases from J, the junction contained 11 bases not matched to a gene.

V is TRBV5-1 and J is TRBJ1-1; D may be TRBD1 (6 bases). Trimming shortened V by 4 bases and J by 1 base, and 8 bases separated the two germline ends. Germline CDR1 is SGHRS and CDR2 is YFSETQ. There are 13 residues in the CDR3. CDR3 nucleotide sequence: TGCGCCAGCAGCGGACAGTCGAACACTGAAGCTTTCTTT. This encodes CASSGQSNTEAFF. The whole variable domain, filled in from reference TRBV5-1 and TRBJ1-1, reads KAGVTQTPRYLIKTRGQQVTLSCSPISGHRSVSWYQQTPGQGLQFLFEYFSETQRNKGNFPGRFSGRQFSNSRSEMNVSTLELGDSALYLCASSGQSNTEAFFGQGTRLTVV.

The DNA of the CDR3 is TGTGCCAGCAGTGAACTCCTCAGGGGGGGGAGTAATGAGCAGTTCTTC. Its translation: CASSELLRGGSNEQFF. The V and J genes are TRBV25-1 and TRBJ2-1; D tentatively reads TRBD1 or TRBD2 (7 bases each). Per the germline V gene, CDR1 is MGHDK and CDR2 is SYGVNS. The CDR3 is 16 residues long. With 2 bases removed from V and 7 bases from J, the gap between germline ends came to 18 bases.

The chain carries TRBV7-9 and TRBJ1-4, with TRBD1 as a possible D gene (5 bases). Per the germline V gene, CDR1 is SEHNR and CDR2 is FQNEAQ (reference sequence). V was trimmed by 4 bases and J by 4 bases, leaving 16 bases between them. This CDR3 has 16 residues. The CDR3 spells CASSSTLRDGNEKLFF. The CDR3 nucleotides read TGTGCCAGCAGCTCAACGCTCCGGGACGGTAATGAAAAACTGTTTTTT.

The chain couples TRBV20-1 to TRBJ2-7; D call uncertain. CDR1 is DFQATT and CDR2 is SNEGSKA in the germline V gene (reference sequence). The ends were cut back, 0 bases at V and 2 bases at J, with 11 bases in the middle. The CDR3 runs to 14 residues. The CDR3 spells CSARDRVLAYEQYF. Here the CDR3 DNA reads TGCAGTGCTAGAGACCGGGTCCTAGCCTACGAGCAGTACTTC.

This clonotype was picked up a small number of times. The rearrangement joins TRBV5-1 to TRBJ1-4; 7 bases are a match to TRBD1. Germline lookup yields CDR1 SGHRS and CDR2 YFSETQ. V lost 5 bases, J lost 1 base, and 14 bases stayed unmatched. CDR3 length equals 18 residues. The CDR3 here is CASRSGQGDSQTNEKLFF. The CDR3 bases are TGCGCCAGCAGGTCCGGTCAGGGGGACTCGCAAACTAATGAAAAACTGTTTTTT.

This CDR3 reads CSVDQGPLYEQYF. CDR3 sequence (DNA): TGCAGCGTTGATCAGGGGCCTCTCTACGAGCAGTACTTC. The chain has TRBV29-1 and TRBJ2-7; TRBD1 might be the D (6 bases). From germline, CDR1 is SQVTM and CDR2 ANQGSEA. The V gene lost 3 bases and the J gene lost 3 bases, with 12 bases spanning the gap. The CDR3 totals 13 residues.

The genes are TRBV30 and TRBJ2-1, with D hard to call. CDR1 and CDR2 (germline): GTSNPN, SVGIG (reference sequence). Deletions cut 6 bases from V and 0 bases from J, with 3 bases between. The CDR3 spans 11 residues. The CDR3 sequence: CACGSYNEQFF. CDR3 nucleotides: TGTGCCTGCGGCTCCTACAATGAGCAGTTCTTC.

The chain links TRBV6-1 to TRBJ2-1, with TRBD1 as a possible D gene (6 bases). V was cut by 5 bases and J by 4 bases, with 18 bases left in between. Germline loops: CDR1 MNHNS, CDR2 SASEGT. The CDR3 has 16 residues. DNA for the CDR3: TGTGCCAGCAGTATCACAGGGACCGGCGCTTACAATGAGCAGTTCTTC. Encoded protein: CASSITGTGAYNEQFF.

In its sample, this clonotype was seen a few times. The V and J genes are TRBV12-3 or TRBV12-4 and TRBJ2-3; 7 bases are shared with TRBD2. The CDR3 has 11 amino acids. J was trimmed by 14 bases and V by 1 base; bases with no gene match: 3. DNA of the CDR3: TGTGCCAGCAGTTTAGGGGCTAGCGGGTATTTT. It is translated as CASSLGASGYF.

This clonotype was seen only a few times. The chain carries TRBV6-1 and TRBJ2-7; perhaps D is TRBD1 or TRBD2 (7 bases each). Trimming removed 7 bases from V and 4 bases from J, with 14 bases in between. The CDR3 has 13 amino acids. The germline gives CDR1 MNHNS, CDR2 SASEGT. The chain's CDR3 is CASKPGGGYEQYF. Here the CDR3 DNA reads TGTGCCAGCAAGCCAGGGGGGGGGTACGAGCAGTACTTC.

This clonotype was seen repeatedly, ten times or more. The chain is built from TRBV20-1 and TRBJ1-5; TRBD1 matches at 9 bases. Germline loops: CDR1 DFQATT, CDR2 SNEGSKA (reference sequence). Germline trimming cut 4 bases from V and 9 bases from J; bases unmatched to any gene: 13. The CDR3 has 15 residues. The chain's CDR3 is CSATGQGLARLPQHF. In nucleotides, the CDR3 is TGCAGTGCTACGGGACAGGGTCTAGCAAGGCTGCCCCAGCATTTT.

This clonotype was picked up a small number of times. The gene calls are TRBV3-1 and TRBJ1-6; D gene uncertain. Per germline, CDR1 LGHDT and CDR2 YNNKEL (reference sequence). The ends were cut back, 0 bases at V and 0 bases at J, with 9 bases in the middle. The CDR3 is 17 amino acids. The CDR3 DNA reads TGTGCCAGCAGCCAAGAGGCAGGACGCTCCTATAATTCACCCCTCCACTTT. This encodes CASSQEAGRSYNSPLHF.

J is TRBJ1-5 and V is TRBV28, with unresolved D. Germline values: CDR1 MDHEN, CDR2 SYDVKM. V was pared by 6 bases and J by 3 bases, with 15 bases between. The CDR3 totals 15 residues. Written as DNA, the CDR3 is TGTGCCAGCAGCCGCGGAGGAACGACCAATCAGCCCCAGCATTTT. The encoded protein is CASSRGGTTNQPQHF.

V gene TRBV6-1 combines with J gene TRBJ2-1; 10 bases agree with TRBD1. The germline gives CDR1 MNHNS, CDR2 SASEGT. J lost 3 bases, V lost 5 bases, and 16 bases had no gene match. The CDR3 contains 19 residues. The CDR3 DNA follows: TGTGCCAGCAGTCCCCAGCCGGGACAGGGGTATCGGAGCTACAATGAGCAGTTCTTC. Its translation is CASSPQPGQGYRSYNEQFF.

The rearrangement joins TRBV11-1 to TRBJ2-2; 15 bases map to TRBD2. J gave up 3 bases and V 5 bases, and 16 bases lay outside the gene matches. CDR1 SGHAT and CDR2 FQDESV come from the germline V gene (reference sequence). This CDR3 has 21 amino acids. CDR3 protein: CASSTSLLGLAGGPYTGELFF. DNA for the CDR3: TGTGCCAGCAGCACCTCCCTCCTCGGACTAGCGGGGGGGCCCTACACCGGGGAGCTGTTTTTT.

This clonotype has just a few counts. V is TRBV29-1 and J is TRBJ1-5, with D unclear. The CDR3 covers 13 residues. Germline V CDR1 and CDR2: SQVTM, ANQGSEA. Trimming pared 5 bases from V and 3 bases from J, leaving 11 bases between. The DNA of the CDR3 is TGCAGCGTTACTTTGGGTTACAATCAGCCCCAGCATTTT. Its translation: CSVTLGYNQPQHF.